This TCR beta chain was obtained from a study of shared clonotypes between healthy human individuals. Overall study results and limits: Shared across a few donors were around 5% of the naive CD4 clonotypes.

Comments on this clone: Antigen specificity is unknown.

It was at deep level that the assay was run. Method: immunoSEQ multiplex PCR; TCRdb's copy keeps in-frame clones and lacks some. Of about 1 million clones listed, approximately 68% are singletons. This CDR3 is built from 17 residues. Trimming took 0 bases from V and 7 from J; bases not matched to a gene: 8. The V gene's germline CDR1 is SGHNT and CDR2 YYREEE (reference sequence). The sequence was obtained from a man younger than 35 in good health. Material: memory CD4+ T cells sorted from blood. Subset meaning: CD45RA-negative fraction. V and J are TRBV5-4 and TRBJ1-6, with 9 bases that match TRBD1. CDR3 bases: TGTGCCAGCAGCTTGGCGGACAGGGGCGTTGGGAATTCACCCCTCCACTTT. Protein product: CASSLADRGVGNSPLHF.